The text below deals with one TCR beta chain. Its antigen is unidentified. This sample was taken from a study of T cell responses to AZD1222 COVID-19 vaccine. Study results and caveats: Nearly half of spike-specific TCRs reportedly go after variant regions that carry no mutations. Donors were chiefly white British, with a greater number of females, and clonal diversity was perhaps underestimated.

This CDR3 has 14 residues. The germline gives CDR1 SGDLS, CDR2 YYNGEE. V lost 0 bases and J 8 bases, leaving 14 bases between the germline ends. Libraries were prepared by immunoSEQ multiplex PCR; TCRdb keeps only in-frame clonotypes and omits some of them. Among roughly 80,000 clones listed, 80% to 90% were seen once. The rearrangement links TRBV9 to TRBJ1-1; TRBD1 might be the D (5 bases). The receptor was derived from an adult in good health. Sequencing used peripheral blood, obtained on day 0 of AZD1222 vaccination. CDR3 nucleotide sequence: TGTGCCAGCAGCGTAGTTGGCGATGGGGGAGAAGCTTTCTTT. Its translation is CASSVVGDGGEAFF.